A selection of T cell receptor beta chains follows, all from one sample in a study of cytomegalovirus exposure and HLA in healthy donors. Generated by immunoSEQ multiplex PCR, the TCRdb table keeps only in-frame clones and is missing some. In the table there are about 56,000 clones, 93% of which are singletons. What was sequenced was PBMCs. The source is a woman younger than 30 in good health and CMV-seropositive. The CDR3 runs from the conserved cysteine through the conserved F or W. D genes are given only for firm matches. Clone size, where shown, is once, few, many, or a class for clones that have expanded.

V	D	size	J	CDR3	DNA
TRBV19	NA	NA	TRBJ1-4	CASKGRPTNEKLFF	TGTGCCAGTAAGGGGCGGCCAACTAATGAAAAACTGTTTTTT
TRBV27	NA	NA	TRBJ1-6	CASHGGGSGSPLHF	TGTGCCAGCCACGGGGGGGGGTCAGGGTCACCCCTCCACTTT
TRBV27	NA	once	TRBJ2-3	CASRAASTDTQYF	TGTGCCAGCAGGGCCGCTAGCACAGATACGCAGTATTTT
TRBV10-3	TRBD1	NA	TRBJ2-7	CAISESTGGYEQYF	TGTGCCATCAGTGAGTCGACAGGGGGCTACGAGCAGTACTTC
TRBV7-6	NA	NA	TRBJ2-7	CASSQTPGWQYF	TGTGCCAGCAGCCAGACGCCCGGGTGGCAGTACTTC
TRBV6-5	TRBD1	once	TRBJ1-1	CASSKRQGSDTEAFF	TGTGCCAGCAGTAAGCGACAGGGTTCCGACACTGAAGCTTTCTTT
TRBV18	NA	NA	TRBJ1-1	CASSLGGAEAFF	TGTGCCAGCTCACTTGGGGGGGCTGAAGCTTTCTTT
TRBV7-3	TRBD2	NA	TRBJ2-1	CASRSGRLAGANEQFF	TGTGCCAGCAGGTCGGGGCGACTAGCGGGGGCGAATGAGCAGTTCTTC
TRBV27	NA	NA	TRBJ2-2	CASSLQVSVTGELFF	TGTGCCAGCAGTTTACAGGTTTCGGTCACCGGGGAGCTGTTTTTT
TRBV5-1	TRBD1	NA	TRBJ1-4	CASSSLGQGGEKLFF	TGCGCCAGCAGTAGTTTGGGACAGGGGGGTGAAAAACTGTTTTTT
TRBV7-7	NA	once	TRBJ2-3	CASSQSPSTDTQYF	TGTGCCAGCAGCCAGTCCCCTAGCACAGATACGCAGTATTTT
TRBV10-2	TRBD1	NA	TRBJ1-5	CASGQGDQPQHF	TGCGCCAGCGGGCAGGGGGATCAGCCCCAGCATTTT
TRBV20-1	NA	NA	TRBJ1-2	CSARSGHGYTF	TGCAGTGCTAGAAGTGGGCATGGCTACACCTTC
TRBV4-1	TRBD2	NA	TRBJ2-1	CATSLRRGGHYNEQFF	TGCGCCACCTCCCTCAGGCGGGGGGGTCATTACAATGAGCAGTTCTTC
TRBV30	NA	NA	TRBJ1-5	CAWSLTGNQPQHF	TGTGCCTGGAGCTTAACAGGGAATCAGCCCCAGCATTTT
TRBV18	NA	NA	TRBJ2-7	CASSPGLGMEQYF	TGTGCCAGCTCCCCGGGATTGGGGATGGAGCAGTACTTC
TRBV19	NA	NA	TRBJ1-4	CASKGGATNEKLFF	TGTGCCAGTAAAGGGGGAGCAACTAATGAAAAACTGTTTTTT
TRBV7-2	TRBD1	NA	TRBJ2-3	CASSFDRENTDTQYF	TGTGCCAGCAGCTTTGACAGGGAGAACACAGATACGCAGTATTTT
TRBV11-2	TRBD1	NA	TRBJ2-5	CASKQGALGETQYF	TGTGCCAGTAAACAGGGGGCTTTGGGAGAGACCCAGTACTTC
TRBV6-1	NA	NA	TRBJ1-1	CASSGRGGAFF	TGTGCCAGCAGTGGGAGGGGCGGAGCTTTCTTT
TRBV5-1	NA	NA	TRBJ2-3	CASSLLASPPDTQYF	TGCGCCAGCAGCTTGTTAGCTTCGCCGCCAGATACGCAGTATTTT
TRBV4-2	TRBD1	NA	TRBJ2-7	CASSQQAGTGDYEQYF	TGTGCCAGCAGCCAACAGGCCGGGACAGGGGACTACGAGCAGTACTTC
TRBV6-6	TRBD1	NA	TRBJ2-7	CASRQGSNEQYF	TGTGCCAGCCGACAGGGTTCTAACGAGCAGTACTTC
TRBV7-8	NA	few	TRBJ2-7	CASSPRPRESEQYF	TGTGCCAGCAGCCCTCGACCCCGGGAGAGCGAGCAGTACTTC
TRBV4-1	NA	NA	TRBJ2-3	CASSQDQGSTDTQYF	TGCGCCAGCAGCCAAGATCAGGGCTCCACAGATACGCAGTATTTT
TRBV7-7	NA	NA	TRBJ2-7	CASSLGPISSSYEQYF	TGTGCCAGCAGCTTAGGCCCAATATCGAGTAGCTACGAGCAGTACTTC
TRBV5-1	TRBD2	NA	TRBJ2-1	CASSLSAGGINEQFF	TGCGCCAGCAGCTTGAGTGCGGGGGGAATCAATGAGCAGTTCTTC
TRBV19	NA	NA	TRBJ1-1	CASSMLAGGGNTEAFF	TGTGCCAGTAGTATGCTCGCCGGAGGAGGAAACACTGAAGCTTTCTTT
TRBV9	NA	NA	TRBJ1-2	CASSVAEGARGYTF	TGTGCCAGCAGCGTAGCAGAGGGCGCAAGGGGCTACACCTTC
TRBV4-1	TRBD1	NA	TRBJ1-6	CASSHPGGVNSPLHF	TGCGCCAGCAGCCACCCAGGGGGCGTTAATTCACCCCTCCACTTT
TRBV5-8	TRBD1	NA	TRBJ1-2	CASSHRDSRGGYTF	TGTGCCAGCAGCCACCGGGACAGTCGCGGGGGCTACACCTTC
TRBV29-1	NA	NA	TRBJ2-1	CSVAWVIGNEQFF	TGCAGCGTTGCTTGGGTAATCGGGAATGAGCAGTTCTTC
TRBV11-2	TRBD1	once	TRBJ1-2	CASSQDRGRGYTF	TGTGCCAGCAGCCAGGACAGGGGACGTGGCTACACCTTC
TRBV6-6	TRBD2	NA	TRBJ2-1	CASSYRRGGFNEQFF	TGTGCCAGCAGTTATAGGCGGGGGGGCTTCAATGAGCAGTTCTTC
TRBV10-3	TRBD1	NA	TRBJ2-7	CAIHDPGQGQSYEQYF	TGTGCCATCCACGACCCGGGACAGGGTCAATCCTACGAGCAGTACTTC
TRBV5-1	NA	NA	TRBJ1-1	CASALVPNTEAFF	TGCGCCAGCGCGCTCGTACCGAACACTGAAGCTTTCTTT
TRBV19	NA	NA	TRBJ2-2	CASSMSGKRINTGELFF	TGTGCCAGTAGTATGTCCGGGAAGCGGATCAACACCGGGGAGCTGTTTTTT
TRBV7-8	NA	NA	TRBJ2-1	CASSLGPGWEQFF	TGTGCCAGCAGCTTAGGGCCAGGGTGGGAGCAGTTCTTC
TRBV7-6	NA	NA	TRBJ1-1	CASSLSSLTEAFF	TGTGCCAGCAGCTTATCCAGTCTCACTGAAGCTTTCTTT
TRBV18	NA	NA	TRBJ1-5	CASSRGSNQPQHF	TGTGCCAGCTCACGGGGCAGCAATCAGCCCCAGCATTTT
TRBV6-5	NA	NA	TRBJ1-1	CASSYSKGLSKAFF	TGTGCCAGCAGTTACTCGAAGGGACTCAGTAAAGCTTTCTTT
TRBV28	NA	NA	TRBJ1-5	CASSQQKAPQHF	TGTGCCAGCAGTCAACAGAAGGCACCCCAGCATTTT